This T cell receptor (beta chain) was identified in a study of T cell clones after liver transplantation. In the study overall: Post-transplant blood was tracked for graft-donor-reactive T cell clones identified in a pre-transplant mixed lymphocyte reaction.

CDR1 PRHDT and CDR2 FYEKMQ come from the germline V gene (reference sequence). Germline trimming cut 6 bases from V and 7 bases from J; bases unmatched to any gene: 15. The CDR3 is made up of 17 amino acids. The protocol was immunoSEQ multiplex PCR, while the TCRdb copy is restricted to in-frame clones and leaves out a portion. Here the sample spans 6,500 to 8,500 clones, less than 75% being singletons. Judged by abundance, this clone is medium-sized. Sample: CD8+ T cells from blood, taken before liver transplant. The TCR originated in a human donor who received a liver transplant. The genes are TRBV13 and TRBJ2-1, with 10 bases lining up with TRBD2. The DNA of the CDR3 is TGTGCCAGCAGTCCTCCCGGGTCTAGCGGGAGTACGAATGAGCAGTTCTTC. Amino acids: CASSPPGSSGSTNEQFF.